This TCR beta chain was identified during a study of blood T cell repertoires in COVID-19. Study context: The United States, Italy and Spain provided the acute and convalescent COVID-19 samples. PBMCs, B-cell-depleted T cells, or T cells were the source of the cDNA or gDNA that made up the material.

This CDR3 contains 19 residues. Looked up from germline, CDR1 is SEHNR and CDR2 is FQNEAQ (reference sequence). V lost 3 bases to trimming and J lost 1 base; unmatched junction nucleotides: 12. Followed over time, Seattle patients had been enrolled while infection was active. Per the study methods: Reference gene primer amplification gave estimated nucleated cell counts. The method was immunoSEQ multiplex PCR; TCRdb's version includes in-frame clones alone and lacks a portion of them. D and trimming were read from the DNA, whereas the V and J calls and clone size are those reported in that table. The table lists 95,000 to 150,000 clones, about 94% of them singletons.

This chain links TRBV7-9 with TRBJ2-1; 10 bases are a match to TRBD2. The sequence was collected from a man in his fifties with COVID-19, enrolled during active disease. Input material: peripheral blood. The CDR3 region has the DNA TGTGCCAGCAGCTTTTTCCAAGCGGGAGGGTCGTATTCCTACAATGAGCAGTTCTTC. Translated, it gives CASSFFQAGGSYSYNEQFF.